This T cell receptor beta chain is from a study of blood T cell repertoires in COVID-19. Seattle participants joined during active infection and were tracked over time. Germline V CDR1 and CDR2: SGHNT, YYREEE (reference sequence). The CDR3 totals 14 residues. Trimming removed 4 bases from V and 5 bases from J, with 15 bases in between. In the source study's methods: Reference gene primer amplification gave nucleated cell count estimates. The table came from immunoSEQ multiplex PCR; TCRdb's copy has only in-frame clones and leaves some out. From that table come the V and J calls and clone size; the DNA was used to work out D and trimming. The data contain about 150,000 clones, around 89% of them singletons.

The sample comprised peripheral blood. This receptor was obtained from a human donor with COVID-19, enrolled during active disease. The donor label of this sample is uncertain. The chain joins TRBV5-4 to TRBJ2-5; D is ambiguous. DNA of the CDR3: TGTGCCAGCAGCGATAAAGGCGGTTCGGAGACCCAGTACTTC. It specifies CASSDKGGSETQYF.